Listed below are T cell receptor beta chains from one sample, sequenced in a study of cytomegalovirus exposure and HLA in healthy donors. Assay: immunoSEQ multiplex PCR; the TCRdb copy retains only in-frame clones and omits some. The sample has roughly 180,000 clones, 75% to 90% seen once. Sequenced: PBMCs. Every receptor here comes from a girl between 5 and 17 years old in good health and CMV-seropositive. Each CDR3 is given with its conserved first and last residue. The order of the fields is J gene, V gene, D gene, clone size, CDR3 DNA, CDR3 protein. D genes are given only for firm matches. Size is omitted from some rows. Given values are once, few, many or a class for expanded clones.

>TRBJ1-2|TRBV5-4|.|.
TGTGCCAGCAGCATGGGACACACCAAATATGGCTACACCTTC
CASSMGHTKYGYTF
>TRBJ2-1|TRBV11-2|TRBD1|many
TGTGCCAGCAGCTTAGTCTTCGGGACAGGGGGCTCCTACAATGAGCAGTTCTTC
CASSLVFGTGGSYNEQFF
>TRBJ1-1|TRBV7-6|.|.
TGTGCCAGCAGCCCCCCCTACACTGAAGCTTTCTTT
CASSPPYTEAFF
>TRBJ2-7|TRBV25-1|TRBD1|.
TGTGCCAGCAGTGTAGCCGGGACAGGGAACTACGAGCAGTACTTC
CASSVAGTGNYEQYF
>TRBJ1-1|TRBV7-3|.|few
TGTGCCAGCAGCCCAATTCAAGGGACACTGAACACTGAAGCTTTCTTT
CASSPIQGTLNTEAFF
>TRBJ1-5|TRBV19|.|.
TGTGCCAGTAGCATTCTGGGGCAGGGTCAGCCCCAGCATTTT
CASSILGQGQPQHF
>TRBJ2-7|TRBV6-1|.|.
TGTGCCAGCAGTGAAGGGGAGTACGTATCCTACGAGCAGTACTTC
CASSEGEYVSYEQYF
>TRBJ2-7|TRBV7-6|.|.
TGTGCCAGCAGCTTAGGGCCTGGACAGCCCTACGAGCAGTACTTC
CASSLGPGQPYEQYF
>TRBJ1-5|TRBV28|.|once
TGTGCCAGCCACATTTCGACAGAAGAAAATCAGCCCCAGCATTTT
CASHISTEENQPQHF
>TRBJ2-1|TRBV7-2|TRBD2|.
TGTGCCAGCAGCTCGGGGGGGGCGGGAAACAATGAGCAGTTCTTC
CASSSGGAGNNEQFF
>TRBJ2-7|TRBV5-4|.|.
TGTGCCAGCAGCTTGGACGCGGGACCCTACGAGCAGTACTTC
CASSLDAGPYEQYF
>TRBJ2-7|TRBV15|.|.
TGTGCCACCAGCAGAGGCCCCAGCTCCTACGAGCAGTACTTC
CATSRGPSSYEQYF
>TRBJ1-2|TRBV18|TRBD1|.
TGTGCCAGCTCACCTTCTCCGGGACAGGGGGGAGATGGCTACACCTTC
CASSPSPGQGGDGYTF
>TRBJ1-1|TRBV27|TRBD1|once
TGTGCCAGCAGTTCGACAGGGGGCATGATTGCTTTCTTT
CASSSTGGMIAFF
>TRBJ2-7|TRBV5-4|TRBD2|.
TGTGCCAGCAGGTCAGCTAGCGGGAGCTCCTACGAGCAGTACTTC
CASRSASGSSYEQYF
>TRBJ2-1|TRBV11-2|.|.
TGTGCCAGCAGCTTAGGGACACCCTCTTTGGATGAGCAGTTCTTC
CASSLGTPSLDEQFF